This is a list of T cell receptor beta chains from one sample in a study of early T cells in non-severe SARS-CoV-2 infection. TCRdb passed the 5' RACE reads through MiXCR, listing each CDR3 protein once. The sample lists roughly 69,000 distinct CDR3 sequences; less than 12% were seen once. Sequencing used whole blood, obtained at baseline. Every receptor here comes from an adult who was a healthcare worker with PCR-confirmed SARS-CoV-2 infection or an uninfected control (not recorded which). CDR3s include the opening cysteine and the closing phenylalanine or tryptophan. A D gene is named only where the DNA matches it firmly. The listing skips clone size in some rows; elsewhere it reads once, few, many or a size class.

>15|few|TRBD2|TRBJ2-1|TRBV10-3
CAISERGGRTNEQFF
TGTGCCATCAGTGAGCGGGGGGGCCGTACCAATGAGCAGTTCTTC
>13|.|.|TRBJ1-1|TRBV25-1
CASSDGWHTEAFF
TGTGCCAGCAGTGACGGCTGGCACACTGAAGCTTTCTTT
>14|.|TRBD2|TRBJ2-7|TRBV28
CASSLFGTTYEQYF
TGTGCCAGCAGTTTATTTGGGACTACCTACGAGCAGTACTTC
>20|many|.|TRBJ2-7|TRBV4-3
CASSQGRPFGRSLSSYEQYF
TGCGCCAGCAGCCAAGGCCGACCTTTCGGACGGTCCCTCAGCTCCTACGAGCAGTACTTC
>12|.|TRBD1|TRBJ1-2|TRBV27
CASSLTGDGYTF
TGTGCCAGCAGTTTGACAGGGGATGGCTACACCTTC
>17|.|.|TRBJ2-2|TRBV11-2
CASSYPRDKINTGELFF
TGTGCCAGCAGCTACCCCCGGGACAAGATAAACACCGGGGAGCTGTTTTTT
>15|few|.|TRBJ1-3|TRBV29-1
CSVRPGLSSGNTIYF
TGCAGCGTTCGGCCGGGACTTAGCTCTGGAAACACCATATATTTT
>14|many|TRBD2|TRBJ2-2|TRBV29-1
CSVASGGVEGELFF
TGCAGCGTGGCCTCGGGGGGTGTAGAAGGGGAGCTGTTTTTT
>15|many|TRBD2|TRBJ2-1|TRBV14
CASSQLAGGPNEQFF
TGTGCCAGCAGCCAACTAGCGGGAGGGCCGAATGAGCAGTTCTTC
>13|.|.|TRBJ2-1|TRBV28
CASSFQWGDEQFF
TGTGCCAGCAGTTTCCAGTGGGGGGATGAGCAGTTCTTC
>13|few|TRBD2|TRBJ2-1|TRBV29-1
CSVGPGGTNEQFF
TGCAGCGTTGGTCCGGGAGGGACGAATGAGCAGTTCTTC
>14|few|.|TRBJ2-7|TRBV6-5
CASSPGLKTYEQYF
TGTGCCAGCAGTCCGGGACTTAAAACCTACGAGCAGTACTTC
>15|.|.|TRBJ2-7|TRBV5-1
CASSRLSGSSYGQYF
TGCGCCAGCAGCAGACTAAGCGGTAGCTCCTACGGGCAGTACTTC
>13|.|.|TRBJ1-1|TRBV2
CASSDGGGTEAFF
TGTGCCAGCAGTGACGGGGGAGGGACTGAAGCTTTCTTT
>14|many|.|TRBJ2-7|TRBV4-1
CASSQVGRSYEQYF
TGCGCCAGCAGCCAAGTCGGCAGATCCTACGAGCAGTACTTC
>15|many|TRBD2|TRBJ2-7|TRBV12-3/TRBV12-4
CASSLSASGSTEQYF
TGTGCCAGCAGTTTATCGGCTAGCGGGAGTACCGAGCAGTACTTC
>16|few|TRBD2|TRBJ2-2|TRBV4-1
CASSQVVAGAGGELFF
TGCGCCAGCAGCCAAGTAGTAGCGGGAGCGGGCGGGGAGCTGTTTTTT
>15|.|TRBD2|TRBJ2-7|TRBV18
CASSPGTSGTGEQYF
TGTGCCAGCTCACCAGGGACTAGCGGAACTGGCGAGCAGTACTTC
>15|many|TRBD1|TRBJ2-5|TRBV29-1
CSVKWTGGWRETQYF
TGCAGCGTGAAATGGACAGGGGGGTGGCGAGAGACCCAGTACTTC
>17|few|TRBD1|TRBJ2-4|TRBV19
CASSPLTGARVKNIQYF
TGTGCCAGTAGTCCGCTGACAGGGGCAAGGGTCAAAAACATTCAGTACTTC
>15|many|TRBD2|TRBJ2-5|TRBV10-3
CAIRTSGRFGETQYF
TGTGCCATTCGGACTAGCGGGCGGTTTGGAGAGACCCAGTACTTC
>11|.|.|TRBJ2-2|TRBV20-1
CSARTPGSPYF
TGCAGTGCTAGGACCCCCGGGAGCCCTTACTTC
>13|many|.|TRBJ2-7|TRBV20-1
CSARLAGTYEQYF
TGCAGTGCTAGACTAGCTGGGACCTACGAGCAGTACTTC
>13|many|.|TRBJ2-2|TRBV29-1
CSVDKENTGELFF
TGCAGCGTTGACAAGGAGAACACCGGGGAGCTGTTTTTT
>12|few|.|TRBJ2-3|TRBV20-1
CSARALVDTQYF
TGCAGTGCTAGAGCCTTAGTTGATACGCAGTATTTT
>14|many|TRBD1|TRBJ1-1|TRBV6-1
CASSEVDTRGEAFF
TGTGCCAGCAGTGAGGTTGATACCAGGGGGGAAGCTTTCTTT
>14|.|TRBD2|TRBJ2-1|TRBV2
CASRGLAGGIEQFF
TGTGCCAGCAGAGGACTAGCGGGAGGGATTGAGCAGTTCTTC
>12|.|.|TRBJ2-5|TRBV10-2
CASSELGETQYF
TGCGCCAGCAGTGAGCTCGGGGAGACCCAGTACTTC
>16|many|TRBD2|TRBJ2-1|TRBV5-4
CASSLAGTSGTYEQFF
TGTGCCAGCAGCTTAGCCGGGACTAGCGGGACATATGAGCAGTTCTTC
>12|.|.|TRBJ2-7|TRBV28
CTSRDGSYEQYF
TGTACTAGCCGGGACGGGTCCTACGAGCAGTACTTC
>16|few|TRBD1|TRBJ2-3|TRBV11-1
CASSIDRVVFTDTQYF
TGTGCCAGCAGCATCGACAGGGTCGTTTTCACAGATACGCAGTATTTT
>16|once|.|TRBJ2-6|TRBV7-3
CASSFSRDSGANVLTF
TGTGCCAGCAGCTTCTCTAGGGATTCTGGGGCCAACGTCCTGACTTTC
>14|many|.|TRBJ2-5|TRBV5-1
CASSTSRSQETQYF
TGCGCCAGCAGCACCTCCCGCAGCCAAGAGACCCAGTACTTC
>16|many|.|TRBJ1-1|TRBV6-5
CASRHGQVNLRTEVFF
TGTGCCAGCAGACACGGGCAGGTAAATTTGAGGACTGAAGTTTTCTTT
>13|.|.|TRBJ2-5|TRBV7-2
CASPTGEAETQYF
TGTGCCAGTCCTACAGGGGAGGCGGAGACCCAGTACTTC
>16|many|.|TRBJ2-1|TRBV24-1
CATSVQDSRGYNEQFF
TGTGCCACCAGTGTCCAGGACAGTCGCGGCTACAATGAGCAGTTCTTC
>13|few|TRBD1|TRBJ1-2|TRBV5-1
CASSETGEVGYTF
TGCGCCAGCAGCGAGACAGGGGAGGTTGGCTACACCTTC
>15|many|.|TRBJ2-7|TRBV6-6
CASSYSAPMAYEQYF
TGTGCCAGCAGTTACTCGGCGCCAATGGCCTACGAGCAGTACTTC
>14|few|.|TRBJ2-2|TRBV7-2
CASSPYYDTGELFF
TGTGCCAGCAGCCCCTACTATGACACCGGGGAGCTGTTTTTT
>15|.|TRBD1|TRBJ2-5|TRBV28
CASSPQTGGGETQYF
TGTGCCAGCAGTCCGCAGACAGGGGGCGGTGAGACCCAGTACTTC
>14|few|.|TRBJ2-4|TRBV9
CASTPGSNGDIQYF
TGTGCCAGCACCCCAGGGTCTAACGGCGACATTCAGTACTTC
>15|many|.|TRBJ2-3|TRBV5-1
CASSLGVKSTDTQYF
TGCGCCAGCAGCTTGGGGGTCAAAAGCACAGATACGCAGTATTTT
>14|.|.|TRBJ2-5|TRBV28
CASSLYLAAETQYF
TGTGCCAGCAGTTTATACTTAGCGGCAGAGACCCAGTACTTC
>12|many|.|TRBJ1-3|TRBV28
CASSLRGNTIYF
TGCGCCAGCAGCCTACGTGGAAACACCATATATTTT
>14|many|TRBD1|TRBJ2-2|TRBV27
CATQTGVNTGELFF
TGTGCCACCCAGACAGGGGTAAATACCGGGGAGCTGTTTTTT
>14|many|.|TRBJ1-1|TRBV18
CASSPLSGGTEAFF
TGTGCCAGCTCACCACTCTCCGGGGGGACTGAAGCTTTCTTT
>13|few|.|TRBJ2-7|TRBV6-5
CASSRYGPYEQYF
TGTGCCAGCAGCCGTTATGGGCCCTACGAGCAGTACTTC
>14|many|.|TRBJ2-5|TRBV5-4
CASSLDPFFKAQYF
TGTGCCAGCAGCTTGGACCCTTTTTTCAAGGCCCAGTACTTC
>17|.|.|TRBJ2-5|TRBV28
CASNDPLSAGFSETQYF
TGTGCCAGCAATGACCCTCTGAGTGCAGGCTTCTCGGAGACCCAGTACTTC
>16|.|TRBD2|TRBJ2-3|TRBV11-2
CASSLASGSTADTQYF
TGTGCCAGCAGCTTAGCGAGCGGGAGTACGGCAGATACGCAGTATTTT
>18|few|TRBD2|TRBJ2-1|TRBV7-2
CASSLVQLAGGRENEQFF
TGTGCCAGCAGCTTAGTCCAGTTAGCGGGGGGCCGTGAAAATGAGCAGTTCTTC
>15|many|TRBD2|TRBJ2-5|TRBV28
CASSTPGLAQETQYF
TGTGCCAGCAGTACCCCGGGACTAGCACAAGAGACCCAGTACTTC
>14|few|.|TRBJ2-7|TRBV7-2
CASSLYRGEYEQYF
TGTGCCAGCAGCTTATATCGCGGAGAGTACGAGCAGTACTTC